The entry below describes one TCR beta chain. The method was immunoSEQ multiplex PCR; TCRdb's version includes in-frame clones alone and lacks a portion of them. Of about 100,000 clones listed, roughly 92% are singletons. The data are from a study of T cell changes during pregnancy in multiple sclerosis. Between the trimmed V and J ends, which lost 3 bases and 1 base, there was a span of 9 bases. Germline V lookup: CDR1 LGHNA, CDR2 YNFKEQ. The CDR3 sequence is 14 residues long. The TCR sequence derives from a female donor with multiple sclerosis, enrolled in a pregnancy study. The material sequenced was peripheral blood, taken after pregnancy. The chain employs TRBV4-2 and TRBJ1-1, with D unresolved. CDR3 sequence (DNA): TGTGCCAGCAGCCATCTAGACGGGAACACTGAAGCTTTCTTT. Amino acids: CASSHLDGNTEAFF.